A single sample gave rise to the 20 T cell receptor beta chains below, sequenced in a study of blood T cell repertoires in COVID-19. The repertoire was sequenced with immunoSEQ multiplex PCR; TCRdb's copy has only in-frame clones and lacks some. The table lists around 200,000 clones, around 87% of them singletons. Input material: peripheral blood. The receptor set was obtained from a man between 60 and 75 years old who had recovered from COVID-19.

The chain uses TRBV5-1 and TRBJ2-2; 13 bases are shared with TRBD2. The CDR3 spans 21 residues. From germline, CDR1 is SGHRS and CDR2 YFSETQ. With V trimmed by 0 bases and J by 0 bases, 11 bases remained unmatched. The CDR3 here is CASSLEGFLGLAGTNTGELFF. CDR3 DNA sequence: TGCGCCAGCAGCTTGGAAGGGTTCTTGGGACTAGCGGGGACGAACACCGGGGAGCTGTTTTTT.

The DNA for the CDR3 is TGTGCCAGCTCACCACCCTTGACAGGGGACGCTTTCTTT. It yields the protein CASSPPLTGDAFF. V gene TRBV18 combines with J gene TRBJ1-1; 8 bases map to TRBD1. CDR3 length: 13 residues. Germline V gene sequence: CDR1 KGHSH, CDR2 LQKENI. V trimming: 0 bases; J trimming: 11 bases; junction bases outside the gene matches: 5.

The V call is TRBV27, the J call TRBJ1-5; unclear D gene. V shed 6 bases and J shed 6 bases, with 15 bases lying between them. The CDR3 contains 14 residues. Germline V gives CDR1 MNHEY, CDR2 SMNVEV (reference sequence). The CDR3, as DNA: TGTGCCAGCAGCGACGCAGGTTGGCGTCAGCCCCAGCATTTT. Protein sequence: CASSDAGWRQPQHF.

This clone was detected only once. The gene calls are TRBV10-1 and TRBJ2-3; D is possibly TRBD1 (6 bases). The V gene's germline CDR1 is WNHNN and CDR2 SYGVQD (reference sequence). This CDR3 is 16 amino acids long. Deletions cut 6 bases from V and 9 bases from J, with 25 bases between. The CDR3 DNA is TGCGCCAGCAGCCTGAGGACAGACCAACACGAGGTAACGCAGTATTTT. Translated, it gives CASSLRTDQHEVTQYF.

CDR3 sequence (DNA): TGTGCCAGTAGTATAAGTCCCGCCCGCCGGTCTAGCCTGCGGTATGGCGAGACCCAGTACTTC. This translates into CASSISPARRSSLRYGETQYF. V usage is TRBV19 and J usage is TRBJ2-5; a weak D match, TRBD2 (5 bases). V lost 2 bases and J lost 5, with 33 bases in between. CDR1 and CDR2 (germline): LNHDA, SQIVND (reference sequence). This CDR3 has 21 amino acids.

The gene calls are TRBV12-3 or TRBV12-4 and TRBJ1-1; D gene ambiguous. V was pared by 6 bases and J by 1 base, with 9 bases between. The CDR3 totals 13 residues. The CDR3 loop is CASSYQRNTEAFF. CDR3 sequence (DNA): TGTGCCAGCAGCTACCAGCGGAACACTGAAGCTTTCTTT.

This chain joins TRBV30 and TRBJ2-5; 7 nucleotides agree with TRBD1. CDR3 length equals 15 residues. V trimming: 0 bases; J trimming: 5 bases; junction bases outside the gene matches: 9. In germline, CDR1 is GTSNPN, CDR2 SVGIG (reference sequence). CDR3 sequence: CAWSVGAGGGETQYF. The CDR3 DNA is TGTGCCTGGAGTGTAGGGGCAGGGGGTGGGGAGACCCAGTACTTC. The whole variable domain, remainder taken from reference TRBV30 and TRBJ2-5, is SQTIHQWPATLVQPVGSPLSLECTVEGTSNPNLYWYRQAAGRGLQLLFYSVGIGQISSEVPQNLSASRPQDRQFILSSKKLLLSDSGFYLCAWSVGAGGGETQYFGPGTRLLVL.

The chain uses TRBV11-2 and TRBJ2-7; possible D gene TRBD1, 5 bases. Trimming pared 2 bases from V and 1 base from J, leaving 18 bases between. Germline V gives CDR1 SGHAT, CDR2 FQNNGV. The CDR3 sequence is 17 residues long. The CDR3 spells CASSLSRQGGMSYEQYF. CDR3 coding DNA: TGTGCCAGCAGCTTAAGTAGGCAGGGTGGTATGTCCTACGAGCAGTACTTC. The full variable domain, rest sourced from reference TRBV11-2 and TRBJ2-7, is EAGVAQSPRYKIIEKRQSVAFWCNPISGHATLYWYQQILGQGPKLLIQFQNNGVVDDSQLPKDRFSAERLKGVDSTLKIQPAKLEDSAVYLCASSLSRQGGMSYEQYFGPGTRLTVT.

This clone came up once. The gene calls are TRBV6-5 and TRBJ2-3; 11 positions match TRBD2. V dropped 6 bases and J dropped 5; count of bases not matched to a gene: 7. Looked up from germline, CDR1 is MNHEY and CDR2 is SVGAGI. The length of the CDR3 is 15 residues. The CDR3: CASSHTSGSGDTQYF. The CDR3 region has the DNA TGTGCCAGCAGCCATACTAGCGGGAGTGGAGATACGCAGTATTTT.

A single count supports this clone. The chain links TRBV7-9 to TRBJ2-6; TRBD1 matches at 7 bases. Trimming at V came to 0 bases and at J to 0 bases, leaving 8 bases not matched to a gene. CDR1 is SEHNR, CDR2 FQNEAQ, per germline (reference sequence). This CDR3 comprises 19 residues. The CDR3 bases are TGTGCCAGCAGCTTAGCGCTCGGGACAGATCTCTCTGGGGCCAACGTCCTGACTTTC. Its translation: CASSLALGTDLSGANVLTF.

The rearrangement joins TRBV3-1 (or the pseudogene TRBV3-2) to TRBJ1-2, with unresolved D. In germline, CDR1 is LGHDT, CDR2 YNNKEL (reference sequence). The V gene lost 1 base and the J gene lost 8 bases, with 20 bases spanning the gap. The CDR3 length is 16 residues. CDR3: CASSQGGGVRWRGYTF. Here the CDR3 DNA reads TGTGCCAGCAGCCAAGGGGGTGGGGTCCGCTGGAGGGGCTACACCTTC.

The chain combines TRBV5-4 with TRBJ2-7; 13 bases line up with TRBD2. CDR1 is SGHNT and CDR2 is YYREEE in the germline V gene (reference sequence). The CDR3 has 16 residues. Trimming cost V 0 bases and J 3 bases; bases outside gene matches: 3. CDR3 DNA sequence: TGTGCCAGCAGCTTGGGTGGACTAGCGGGAGACTACGAGCAGTACTTC. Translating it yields CASSLGGLAGDYEQYF. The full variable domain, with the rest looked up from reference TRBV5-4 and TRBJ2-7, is ETGVTQSPTHLIKTRGQQVTLRCSSQSGHNTVSWYQQALGQGPQFIFQYYREEENGRGNFPPRFSGLQFPNYSSELNVNALELDDSALYLCASSLGGLAGDYEQYFGPGTRLTVT.

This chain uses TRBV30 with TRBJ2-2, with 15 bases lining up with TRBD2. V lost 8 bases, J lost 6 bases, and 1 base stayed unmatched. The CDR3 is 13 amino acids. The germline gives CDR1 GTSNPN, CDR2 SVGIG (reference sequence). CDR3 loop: CAGLAGGAGELFF. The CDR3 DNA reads TGTGCCGGACTAGCGGGGGGGGCCGGGGAGCTGTTTTTT.

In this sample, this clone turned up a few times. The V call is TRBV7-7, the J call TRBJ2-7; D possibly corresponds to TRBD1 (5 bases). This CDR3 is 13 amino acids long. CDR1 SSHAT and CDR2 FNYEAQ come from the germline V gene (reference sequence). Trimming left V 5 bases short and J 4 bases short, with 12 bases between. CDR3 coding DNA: TGTGCCAGCAGCGCCGGCAGGGCATACGAGCAGTACTTC. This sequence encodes CASSAGRAYEQYF.

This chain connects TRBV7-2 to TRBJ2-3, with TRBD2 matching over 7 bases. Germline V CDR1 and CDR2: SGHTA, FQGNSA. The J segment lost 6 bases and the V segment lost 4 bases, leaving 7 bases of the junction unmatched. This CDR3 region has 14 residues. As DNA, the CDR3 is TGTGCCAGCAGCTCCCCGCCGCGGGGGGATACGCAGTATTTT. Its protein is CASSSPPRGDTQYF.

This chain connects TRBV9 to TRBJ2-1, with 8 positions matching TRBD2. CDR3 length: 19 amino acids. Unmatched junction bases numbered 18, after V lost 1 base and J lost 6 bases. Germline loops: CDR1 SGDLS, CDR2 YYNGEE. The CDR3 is CASSVRTEPSGGPFNEQFF. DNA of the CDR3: TGTGCCAGCAGCGTACGGACCGAGCCGTCGGGGGGGCCGTTCAATGAGCAGTTCTTC.

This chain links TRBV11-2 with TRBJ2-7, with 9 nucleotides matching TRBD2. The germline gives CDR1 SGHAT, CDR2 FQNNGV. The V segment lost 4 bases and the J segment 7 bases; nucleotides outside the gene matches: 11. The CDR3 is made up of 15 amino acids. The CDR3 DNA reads TGTGCCAGCAGCTCCCCTAGCGGGGCCGCGGGGGAGCAGTACTTC. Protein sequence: CASSSPSGAAGEQYF. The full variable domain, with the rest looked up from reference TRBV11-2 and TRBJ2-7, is EAGVAQSPRYKIIEKRQSVAFWCNPISGHATLYWYQQILGQGPKLLIQFQNNGVVDDSQLPKDRFSAERLKGVDSTLKIQPAKLEDSAVYLCASSSPSGAAGEQYFGPGTRLTVT.

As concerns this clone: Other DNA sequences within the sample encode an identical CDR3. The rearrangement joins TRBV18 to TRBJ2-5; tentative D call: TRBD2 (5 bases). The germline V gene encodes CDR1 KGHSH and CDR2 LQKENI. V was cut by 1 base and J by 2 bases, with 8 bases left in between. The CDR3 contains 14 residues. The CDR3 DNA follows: TGTGCCAGCTCACCACAGGGAGAGCAAGAGACCCAGTACTTC. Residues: CASSPQGEQETQYF.

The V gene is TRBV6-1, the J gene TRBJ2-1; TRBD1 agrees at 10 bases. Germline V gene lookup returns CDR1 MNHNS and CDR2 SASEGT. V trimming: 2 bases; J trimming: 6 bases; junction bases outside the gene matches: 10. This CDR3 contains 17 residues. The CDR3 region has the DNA TGTGCCAGCAGTGAATGGGGGACAGGGGACCTGGGCAATGAGCAGTTCTTC. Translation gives CASSEWGTGDLGNEQFF.

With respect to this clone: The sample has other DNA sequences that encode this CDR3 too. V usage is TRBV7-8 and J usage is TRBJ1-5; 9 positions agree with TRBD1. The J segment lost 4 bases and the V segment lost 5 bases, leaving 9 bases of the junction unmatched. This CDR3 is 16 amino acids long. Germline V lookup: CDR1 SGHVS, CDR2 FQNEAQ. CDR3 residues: CASSPSGTGINQPQHF. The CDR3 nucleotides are TGTGCCAGCAGCCCCTCCGGGACAGGGATAAATCAGCCCCAGCATTTT.